This TCR beta chain was captured by sequencing in a study of cytomegalovirus exposure and HLA in healthy donors. The CDR3 extends over 16 amino acids. Germline CDR1 SNHLY, CDR2 FYNNEI. V was shortened by 2 bases and J by 0 bases, with 10 bases between the two germline ends. The PCR had 60 Vbeta and 13 Jbeta primers. Only in-frame clones appear in the TCRdb table, and some are missing; sequencing was by immunoSEQ multiplex PCR. The repertoire holds 150,000 to 200,000 clones, roughly 85% seen once, with just under 6.5% in the top ten. For this clone: The antigen remains unidentified.

Whole-study findings and limits: The study flagged some 170 TCR beta chains as cytomegalovirus-associated.

This receptor was taken from a man aged 35 to 55 in good health and CMV-seropositive. The rearrangement links TRBV2 to TRBJ2-2, with D perhaps TRBD1 (5 bases). The sequencing input was PBMCs. The CDR3 coding sequence is TGTGCCAGCAGTGAATTTGAGACAGCGAACACCGGGGAGCTGTTTTTT. Residues: CASSEFETANTGELFF.